Listed here is a single T cell receptor (beta chain). Antigen unknown. Sequencing used immunoSEQ v3. Assay used: immunoSEQ multiplex PCR; TCRdb lists only in-frame clones, some missing. The sample yields tens of thousands of clones, about 69% seen once. Time point denoted: pre-treatment sample, taken before nivolumab and TIL therapy. The sample is drawn from a study of TIL therapy for anti-PD-1-resistant metastatic lung cancer. The wider study: Progressing patients received lymphodepletion, expanded TIL infusion and IL-2. By whole-exome sequencing, median non-synonymous tumor mutation burden was approximately 1.4 mutations per megabase. Regarding the study as a whole: After infusion, TIL clonotypes partly replaced peripheral T cells and declined over months. The cohort had more treatment-naive, never-smoker and oncogene-addicted patients than typical.

Germline assignment: CDR1 LGHNT and CDR2 FRNRAP. Trimming pared 2 bases from V and 1 base from J, leaving 20 bases between. This CDR3 spans 18 amino acids. This chain connects TRBV12-5 to TRBJ2-5; TRBD2 might be the D (7 bases). The receptor's source is a person aged 25 to 80 with non-small cell lung cancer. The sequencing here drew on blood, taken at baseline. The CDR3 sequence is CASGLTTDGRTAQETQYF. CDR3 nucleotide sequence: TGTGCTAGTGGTTTGACTACGGACGGGAGGACAGCCCAAGAGACCCAGTACTTC.